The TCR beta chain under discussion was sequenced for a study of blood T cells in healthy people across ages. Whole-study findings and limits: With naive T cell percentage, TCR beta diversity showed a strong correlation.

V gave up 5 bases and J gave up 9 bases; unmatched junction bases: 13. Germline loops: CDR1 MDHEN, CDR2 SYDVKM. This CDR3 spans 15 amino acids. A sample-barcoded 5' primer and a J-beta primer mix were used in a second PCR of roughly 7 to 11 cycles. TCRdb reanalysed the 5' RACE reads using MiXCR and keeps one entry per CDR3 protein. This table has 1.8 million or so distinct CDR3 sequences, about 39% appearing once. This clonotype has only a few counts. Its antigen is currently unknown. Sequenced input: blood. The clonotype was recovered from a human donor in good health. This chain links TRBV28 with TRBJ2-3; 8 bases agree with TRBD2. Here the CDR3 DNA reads TGTGCCAGCAGTACCGGGCCACCCGGGAGGGGGACGCAGTATTTT. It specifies CASSTGPPGRGTQYF. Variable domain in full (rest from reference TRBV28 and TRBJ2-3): DVKVTQSSRYLVKRTGEKVFLECVQDMDHENMFWYRQDPGLGLRLIYFSYDVKMKEKGDIPEGYSVSREKKERFSLILESASTNQTSMYLCASSTGPPGRGTQYFGPGTRLTVL.